The source of this T cell receptor (beta chain) is a study of T cell responses to AZD1222 COVID-19 vaccine. Sequencing was performed with immunoSEQ multiplex PCR; in TCRdb, only in-frame clones are kept and a portion is missing. The sample has 90,000 or so clones, approximately 90% seen once. The source was peripheral blood, collected on day 0 of AZD1222 vaccination. The clonotype comes from an adult in good health.

The CDR3 DNA reads as TGTGCCAGCAGCAAAGTAGGTGGAGGCGGGGCGAACACCGGGGAGCTGTTTTTT. Translated, it gives CASSKVGGGGANTGELFF. The chain joins TRBV21-1 to TRBJ2-2; the table assigns TRBD2, which was not confirmed against the DNA. TRBV21-1 counts as a pseudogene. CDR3 size: 18 residues.